A single T cell receptor (beta chain) is shown here with its context. Its antigen is not known. The data belong to a study of blood T cells in healthy people across ages. Overall study findings and caveats: In older individuals, TCR beta diversity per million T cells was lower, falling roughly linearly with age. Shifts in expanded clonotypes may have been confounded by donor CMV status, which was unknown.

For the second PCR, which ran for about 6 to 12 cycles, a sample-barcoded 5' primer and a J-beta primer mix were used. Carrying 12 random nucleotides, a template-switch adaptor labeled each individual cDNA molecule. Each CDR3 protein is one row after TCRdb ran MiXCR on the 5' RACE reads. The data show roughly 700,000 distinct CDR3 sequences, 20% to 30% seen once. This CDR3 contains 16 residues. With 0 bases removed from V and 1 base from J, the gap between germline ends came to 11 bases. Germline CDR1 SGHTA, CDR2 FQGTGA. These same data were also listed under a study on T cells of mothers and their children.

What was sequenced was blood. V and J are TRBV7-3 and TRBJ2-3; perhaps D is TRBD1 or TRBD2 (5 bases each). This sequence originates from a boy aged 5-17 years in good health. The CDR3 region has the DNA TGTGCCAGCAGCTTAACGTCGGGGACGGGCACAGATACGCAGTATTTT. This translates into CASSLTSGTGTDTQYF.